The table lists the clone carrying this T cell receptor beta chain with a few counts. This CDR3 contains 13 residues. V dropped 5 bases and J dropped 4 bases, with 11 bases sitting between them. In germline, CDR1 is MNHEY, CDR2 SVGAGI. These data are taken from a study of T cell repertoires in aging, cancer and after chemotherapy. In the study overall: The whole study produced a dataset of around 8.4 million TCR reads.

Multiplex touch-down PCR with TRB-A/B primers amplified rearranged V-D-J TRB sequences. TCRdb used MiXCR to reprocess the multiplex PCR reads, holding one entry per CDR3 protein. This repertoire shows about 9,300 distinct CDR3 sequences, nearly 55% found once; its top ten account for 20% to 25%. Amplification of TCR beta used genomic DNA extracted from peripheral blood. This rearrangement joins TRBV6-5 to TRBJ1-1; D not certain. The receptor was derived from a human donor in good health. The sequenced sample consisted of blood. CDR3 sequence: CASSIRTATEAFF. The DNA for the CDR3 is TGTGCCAGCAGTATACGAACCGCCACTGAAGCTTTCTTT.